The source of this T cell receptor beta chain is a study of identical twins. Broader study findings: The abundant beta clonotypes from cord blood had fewer insertions, and memory repertoires had none of this.

About this clonotype itself: Antigen unknown.

Germline V gives CDR1 MNHNS, CDR2 SASEGT. The length of the CDR3 is 14 residues. Trimming removed 8 bases at V and 1 base at J, with 12 bases between. Template switching added a universal primer site, and cDNA bore unique molecular identifiers. TCRdb re-analysed the 5' RACE reads in MiXCR, keeping a single row per CDR3 protein. The data hold 200,000 to 300,000 distinct CDR3 sequences, with approximately 7% observed a single time. These same records also appear under a second study, on yellow fever vaccine responses in identical twins.

The chain joins TRBV6-1 to TRBJ2-1; TRBD2 is a possible D gene (7 bases). The TCR comes from a woman between 18 and 29 years old in good health. The material sequenced was memory (CD45RO+) T cells sorted from blood. The CDR3: CASQRGGSYNEQFF. The CDR3 DNA reads TGTGCCAGCCAAAGGGGGGGTTCCTACAATGAGCAGTTCTTC.